This T cell receptor (beta chain) was identified in a study of T cell responses to AZD1222 COVID-19 vaccine. Broader study findings: White British ancestry dominated among donors, who included more females, and clonal diversity was possibly underestimated. Nearly half of spike-specific TCRs reportedly target unmutated variant regions. Two AZD1222 doses significantly raised spike-specific TCR breadth and depth over controls.

Sequencing used immunoSEQ multiplex PCR; TCRdb keeps in-frame clones, though not all of them. The data contain 110,000 or so clones, approximately 87% of them seen just once; the ten biggest clones take up around 12%. This clone was counted only a few times. What it binds is unknown. This TCR came from an adult in good health. The sequencing used peripheral blood, collected on day 0 of AZD1222 vaccination.

The CDR3 bases are TGTGCCAGCAGCTTAGGAGGGGCTAGTAGCACAGATACGCAGTATTTT. Its translation is CASSLGGASSTDTQYF. J is TRBJ2-3 and V is TRBV7-6; D is possibly TRBD1 or TRBD2 (5 bases each). CDR1 SGHVS and CDR2 FNYEAQ come from the germline V gene. Between the trimmed V and J ends, which lost 1 base and 0 bases, there was a span of 11 bases. The CDR3 is made up of 16 amino acids.